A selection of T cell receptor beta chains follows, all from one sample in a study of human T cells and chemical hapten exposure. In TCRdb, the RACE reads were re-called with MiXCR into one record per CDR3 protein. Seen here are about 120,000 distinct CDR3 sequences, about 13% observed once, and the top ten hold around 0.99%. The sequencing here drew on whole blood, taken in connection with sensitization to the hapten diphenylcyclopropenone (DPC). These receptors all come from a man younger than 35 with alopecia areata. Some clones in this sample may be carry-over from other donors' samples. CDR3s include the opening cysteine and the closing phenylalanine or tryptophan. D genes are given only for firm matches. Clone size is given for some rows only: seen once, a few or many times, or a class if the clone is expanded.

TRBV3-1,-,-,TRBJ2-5,CASSPIVQETQYF,TGTGCCAGCAGCCCCATCGTACAAGAGACCCAGTACTTC
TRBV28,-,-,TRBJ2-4,CASLPSEVRNIQYF,TGTGCCAGCTTACCGTCAGAGGTCCGGAACATTCAGTACTTC
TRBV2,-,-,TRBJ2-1,CASRAATYNEQFF,TGTGCCAGCAGGGCTGCTACCTACAATGAGCAGTTCTTC
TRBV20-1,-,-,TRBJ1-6,CSAREGVHSPLHF,TGCAGTGCTAGAGAGGGAGTTCATTCACCCCTCCACTTT
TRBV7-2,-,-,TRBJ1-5,CASSFRPDQPQHF,TGTGCCAGCAGCTTCAGGCCCGACCAGCCCCAGCATTTT
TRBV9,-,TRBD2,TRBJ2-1,CASSPSGSYNEQFF,TGTGCCAGCAGCCCTAGCGGCAGTTACAATGAGCAGTTCTTC
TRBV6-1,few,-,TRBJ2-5,CASPDDGTPETQYF,TGTGCCAGCCCGGACGACGGGACACCCGAGACCCAGTACTTC
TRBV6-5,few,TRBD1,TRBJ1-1,CASNSQGKAFF,TGTGCCAGCAACTCACAGGGGAAAGCTTTCTTT
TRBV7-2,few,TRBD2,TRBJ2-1,CASSYRRGDEQFF,TGTGCCAGCAGCTATCGGCGGGGGGATGAGCAGTTCTTC
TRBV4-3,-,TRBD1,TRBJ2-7,CASSLDRGYEQYF,TGCGCCAGCAGCCTGGACAGGGGATACGAGCAGTACTTC
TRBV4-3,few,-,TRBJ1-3,CASSQDYSASGNTIYF,TGCGCCAGCAGCCAAGACTACTCTGCCTCTGGAAACACCATATATTTT
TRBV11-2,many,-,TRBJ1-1,CASSLAGETEAFF,TGTGCCAGCAGCTTAGCAGGGGAGACTGAAGCTTTCTTT
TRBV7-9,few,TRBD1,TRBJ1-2,CASSYGTDYGYTF,TGTGCCAGCAGCTACGGGACAGACTATGGCTACACCTTC
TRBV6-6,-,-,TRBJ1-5,CASSPTEDMADQPQHF,TGTGCCAGCAGCCCAACGGAAGACATGGCGGATCAGCCCCAGCATTTT
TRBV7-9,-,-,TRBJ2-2,CASSLGAAGELFF,TGTGCCAGCAGCTTAGGGGCGGCCGGGGAGCTGTTTTTT
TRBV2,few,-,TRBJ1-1,CASSEIIGAGPEAFF,TGTGCCAGCAGTGAAATAATTGGGGCGGGACCTGAAGCTTTCTTT
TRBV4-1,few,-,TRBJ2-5,CASSQKQGVETQYF,TGCGCCAGCAGCCAAAAACAGGGTGTGGAGACCCAGTACTTC
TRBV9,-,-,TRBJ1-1,CASSVGPYTEAFF,TGTGCCAGCAGCGTAGGGCCCTACACTGAAGCTTTCTTT
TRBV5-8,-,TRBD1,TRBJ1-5,CASSSGTGVNQPQHF,TGTGCCAGCAGTTCCGGGACAGGGGTCAATCAGCCCCAGCATTTT
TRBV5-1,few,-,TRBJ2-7,CASSLTRAVDYEQYF,TGCGCCAGCAGCTTGACACGCGCAGTCGACTACGAGCAGTACTTC
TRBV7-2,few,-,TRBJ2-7,CASSLDPLAAYEQYF,TGTGCCAGCAGCTTAGACCCCCTCGCCGCCTACGAGCAGTACTTC
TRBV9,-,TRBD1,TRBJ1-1,CASSVSQGAGTEAFF,TGTGCCAGCAGCGTATCCCAGGGGGCAGGCACTGAAGCTTTCTTT
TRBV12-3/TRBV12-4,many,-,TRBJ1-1,CASSFSTGVTEAFF,TGTGCCAGCAGTTTCTCGACGGGGGTCACTGAAGCTTTCTTT
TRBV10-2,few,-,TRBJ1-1,CASSVARNTEAFF,TGCGCCAGCAGTGTGGCAAGGAACACTGAAGCTTTCTTT
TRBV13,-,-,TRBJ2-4,CASSGGEAKNIQYF,TGTGCCAGCAGCGGAGGGGAAGCCAAAAACATTCAGTACTTC
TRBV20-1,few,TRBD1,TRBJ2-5,CSAGRTGTGLLIAQETQYF,TGCAGTGCTGGAAGAACCGGGACAGGCTTACTCATAGCCCAAGAGACCCAGTACTTC
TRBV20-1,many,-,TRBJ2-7,CSVIGHHYEQYF,TGCAGTGTTATTGGGCATCACTACGAGCAGTACTTC
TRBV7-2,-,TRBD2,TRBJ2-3,CASSVTSADTQYF,TGTGCCAGCAGCGTGACTAGCGCAGATACGCAGTATTTT
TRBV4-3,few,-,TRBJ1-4,CASSQEGIPNEKLFF,TGCGCCAGCAGCCAAGAGGGTATCCCTAATGAAAAACTGTTTTTT
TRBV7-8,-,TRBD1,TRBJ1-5,CASSRARTGGQPQHF,TGTGCCAGCAGCCGTGCCCGGACAGGGGGTCAGCCCCAGCATTTT
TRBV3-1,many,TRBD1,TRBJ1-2,CASSQGAGGYGYTF,TGTGCCAGCAGCCAAGGCGCAGGGGGTTATGGCTACACCTTC
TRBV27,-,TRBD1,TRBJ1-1,CASSLFAPGQGKRNTEAFF,TGTGCCAGCAGTTTATTCGCTCCGGGACAGGGAAAGCGAAACACTGAAGCTTTCTTT
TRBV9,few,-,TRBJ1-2,CASSVGAGSFLNYGYTF,TGTGCCAGCAGCGTAGGGGCAGGATCTTTTCTTAACTATGGCTACACCTTC
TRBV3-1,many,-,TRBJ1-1,CASSQDKDNTEAFF,TGTGCCAGCAGCCAAGACAAAGACAACACTGAAGCTTTCTTT
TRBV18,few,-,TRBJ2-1,CASSPEDSNNEQFF,TGTGCCAGCTCACCCGAGGACAGCAACAATGAGCAGTTCTTC
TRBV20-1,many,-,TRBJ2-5,CSAILGTPQETQYF,TGCAGTGCTATTTTAGGGACCCCACAAGAGACCCAGTACTTC
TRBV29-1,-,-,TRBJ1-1,CSVEGQENTEAFF,TGCAGCGTTGAAGGACAGGAGAACACTGAAGCTTTCTTT
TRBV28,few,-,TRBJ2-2,CASSLGDRTGELFF,TGTGCCAGCAGTTTGGGGGACCGGACCGGGGAGCTGTTTTTT
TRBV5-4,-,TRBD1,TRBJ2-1,CASSSVDRVGFEQFF,TGTGCCAGCAGCTCCGTGGACAGGGTAGGATTTGAGCAGTTCTTC
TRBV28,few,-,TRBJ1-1,CASSQVMNTEAFF,TGTGCCAGCAGCCAGGTCATGAACACTGAAGCTTTCTTT
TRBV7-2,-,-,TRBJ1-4,CASSPHPGQAGKLFF,TGTGCCAGCAGCCCGCACCCGGGACAAGCCGGAAAACTGTTTTTT
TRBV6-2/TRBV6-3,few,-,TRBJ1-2,CASSPVDRTAYGYTF,TGTGCCAGCAGCCCCGTTGACAGGACGGCCTATGGCTACACCTTC
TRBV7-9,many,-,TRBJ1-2,CASSSPSRMLYGYTF,TGTGCCAGCAGCTCACCATCTCGGATGCTCTATGGCTACACCTTC